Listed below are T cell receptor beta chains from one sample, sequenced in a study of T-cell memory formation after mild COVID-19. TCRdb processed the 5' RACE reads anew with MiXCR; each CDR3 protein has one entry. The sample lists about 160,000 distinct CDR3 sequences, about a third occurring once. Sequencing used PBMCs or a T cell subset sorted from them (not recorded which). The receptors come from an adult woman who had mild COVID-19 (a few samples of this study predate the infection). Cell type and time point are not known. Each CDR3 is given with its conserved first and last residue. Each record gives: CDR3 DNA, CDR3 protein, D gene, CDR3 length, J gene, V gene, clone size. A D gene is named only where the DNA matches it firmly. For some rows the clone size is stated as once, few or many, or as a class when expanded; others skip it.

CDR3 DNA: TGTGCCAGCAGCGTAGAGGTGTCGGGGAATGAGCAGTTCTTC; CDR3 protein: CASSVEVSGNEQFF; D gene: NA; CDR3 length: 14; J gene: TRBJ2-1; V gene: TRBV9; clone size: NA
CDR3 DNA: TGTGCCAGCAGCTTAAGTCTGAACACTGAAGCTTTCTTT; CDR3 protein: CASSLSLNTEAFF; D gene: NA; CDR3 length: 13; J gene: TRBJ1-1; V gene: TRBV7-3; clone size: few
CDR3 DNA: TGCAGTGCTAGAGGCGGGGAGACCCAGTACTTC; CDR3 protein: CSARGGETQYF; D gene: NA; CDR3 length: 11; J gene: TRBJ2-5; V gene: TRBV20-1; clone size: NA
CDR3 DNA: TGCAGCGTTGAATTGGGAGAATTCCCCTACGAGCAGTACTTC; CDR3 protein: CSVELGEFPYEQYF; D gene: NA; CDR3 length: 14; J gene: TRBJ2-7; V gene: TRBV29-1; clone size: NA
CDR3 DNA: TGTGCCAGCAGTTACTGGGGGGACGAGCAGTACTTC; CDR3 protein: CASSYWGDEQYF; D gene: NA; CDR3 length: 12; J gene: TRBJ2-7; V gene: TRBV6-2/TRBV6-3; clone size: few
CDR3 DNA: TGTGCCAGCAGTGTATCAGAACTTGGGACTGAAGCTTTCTTT; CDR3 protein: CASSVSELGTEAFF; D gene: NA; CDR3 length: 14; J gene: TRBJ1-1; V gene: TRBV2; clone size: few
CDR3 DNA: TGCAGCGTTGAACGTGGGAGTGGAACCGGGGAGCTGTTTTTT; CDR3 protein: CSVERGSGTGELFF; D gene: NA; CDR3 length: 14; J gene: TRBJ2-2; V gene: TRBV29-1; clone size: few
CDR3 DNA: TGTGCCAGTAGTATAGGGGGCAGGGGAGGTGAAGCTTTCTTT; CDR3 protein: CASSIGGRGGEAFF; D gene: NA; CDR3 length: 14; J gene: TRBJ1-1; V gene: TRBV19; clone size: NA
CDR3 DNA: TGTGCCAGCAGTCACGCGGAGGGAGGGGAGACTTCACCCCTCCACTTT; CDR3 protein: CASSHAEGGETSPLHF; D gene: NA; CDR3 length: 16; J gene: TRBJ1-6; V gene: TRBV6-6; clone size: few
CDR3 DNA: TGTGCCTGGATAGGGTACGGCACAGATACGCAGTATTTT; CDR3 protein: CAWIGYGTDTQYF; D gene: NA; CDR3 length: 13; J gene: TRBJ2-3; V gene: TRBV30; clone size: few
CDR3 DNA: TGCGCCAGCAGCCATCGGCCAGAGGTCAGCACTGAAGCTTTCTTT; CDR3 protein: CASSHRPEVSTEAFF; D gene: NA; CDR3 length: 15; J gene: TRBJ1-1; V gene: TRBV5-1; clone size: NA
CDR3 DNA: TGTGCCAGCAGTTTCAAGGGGTACTCCTACGAGCAGTACTTC; CDR3 protein: CASSFKGYSYEQYF; D gene: NA; CDR3 length: 14; J gene: TRBJ2-7; V gene: TRBV27; clone size: NA
CDR3 DNA: TGTGCCAGCAGCTCGACTAGCGGCTACGAGCAGTACTTC; CDR3 protein: CASSSTSGYEQYF; D gene: TRBD2; CDR3 length: 13; J gene: TRBJ2-7; V gene: TRBV7-9; clone size: NA
CDR3 DNA: TGTGCCACCAGTGTGGGACCCGGGGAGCTGTTTTTT; CDR3 protein: CATSVGPGELFF; D gene: NA; CDR3 length: 12; J gene: TRBJ2-2; V gene: TRBV24-1; clone size: few
CDR3 DNA: TGCAGTGCGGCGTCCGGGACAGGGGGCTACGAGCAGTACTTC; CDR3 protein: CSAASGTGGYEQYF; D gene: TRBD1; CDR3 length: 14; J gene: TRBJ2-7; V gene: TRBV20-1; clone size: few
CDR3 DNA: TGCAGTGCTAGGGACGATAGTCCGTGGACTAGCGGGGGTCCCCCGAAGTCCTACAATGAGCAGTTCTTC; CDR3 protein: CSARDDSPWTSGGPPKSYNEQFF; D gene: TRBD2; CDR3 length: 23; J gene: TRBJ2-1; V gene: TRBV20-1; clone size: NA
CDR3 DNA: TGCAGCGTTGAGGGCAGAGGCTCTGGGGCCAACGTCCTGACTTTC; CDR3 protein: CSVEGRGSGANVLTF; D gene: NA; CDR3 length: 15; J gene: TRBJ2-6; V gene: TRBV29-1; clone size: few
CDR3 DNA: TGTGCCAGCAGTGGCGGGGACAGGAGGACAGATACGCAGTATTTT; CDR3 protein: CASSGGDRRTDTQYF; D gene: TRBD1; CDR3 length: 15; J gene: TRBJ2-3; V gene: TRBV25-1; clone size: NA
CDR3 DNA: TGTGCCAGCAGTTCTCCTAGGACTAACCTTGGGGCCACCGGGGAGCTGTTTTTT; CDR3 protein: CASSSPRTNLGATGELFF; D gene: NA; CDR3 length: 18; J gene: TRBJ2-2; V gene: TRBV6-2/TRBV6-3; clone size: few
CDR3 DNA: TGCGCCAGCAGCCCAGGGGGCGGGGAGAAACTGTTTTTT; CDR3 protein: CASSPGGGEKLFF; D gene: TRBD1; CDR3 length: 13; J gene: TRBJ1-4; V gene: TRBV5-1; clone size: few
CDR3 DNA: TGCAGCGTTGTAAACAGCGACTATGGCTACACCTTC; CDR3 protein: CSVVNSDYGYTF; D gene: NA; CDR3 length: 12; J gene: TRBJ1-2; V gene: TRBV29-1; clone size: NA
CDR3 DNA: TGTGCCAGCAGTCCTAACAGGGGGGACTCCTACGAGCAGTACTTC; CDR3 protein: CASSPNRGDSYEQYF; D gene: TRBD1; CDR3 length: 15; J gene: TRBJ2-7; V gene: TRBV12-3/TRBV12-4; clone size: NA
CDR3 DNA: TGCAGCGTTATCCCGGGACTAGCCGATTACGAGCAGTACTTC; CDR3 protein: CSVIPGLADYEQYF; D gene: TRBD2; CDR3 length: 14; J gene: TRBJ2-7; V gene: TRBV29-1; clone size: NA
CDR3 DNA: TGCGCCAGCAGCTTAAGTCAGGGTATCGACGAGCAGTACTTC; CDR3 protein: CASSLSQGIDEQYF; D gene: NA; CDR3 length: 14; J gene: TRBJ2-7; V gene: TRBV5-1; clone size: NA
CDR3 DNA: TGTGCCAGCAGCTTGGCCGGAGGGGCCTACGAGCAGTACTTC; CDR3 protein: CASSLAGGAYEQYF; D gene: NA; CDR3 length: 14; J gene: TRBJ2-7; V gene: TRBV5-6; clone size: NA
CDR3 DNA: TGTGCCAGTAGTGGTAAGAAAAGGAGCACAGATACGCAGTATTTT; CDR3 protein: CASSGKKRSTDTQYF; D gene: NA; CDR3 length: 15; J gene: TRBJ2-3; V gene: TRBV19; clone size: NA
CDR3 DNA: TGTGCCAGCAGTGTTAGCGTCAGCTCCTACAATGAGCAGTTCTTC; CDR3 protein: CASSVSVSSYNEQFF; D gene: NA; CDR3 length: 15; J gene: TRBJ2-1; V gene: TRBV6-4; clone size: NA
CDR3 DNA: TGTGCCAGCAGTTTAGTCGCCGGAGGGCGCGGCGGCTACACCTTC; CDR3 protein: CASSLVAGGRGGYTF; D gene: NA; CDR3 length: 15; J gene: TRBJ1-2; V gene: TRBV12-3/TRBV12-4; clone size: few
CDR3 DNA: TGTGCCAGCAGTTTTGCAGGGACGGGGGGCTACACCTTC; CDR3 protein: CASSFAGTGGYTF; D gene: NA; CDR3 length: 13; J gene: TRBJ1-2; V gene: TRBV12-3/TRBV12-4; clone size: NA
CDR3 DNA: TGTGCCAGCAGCCGAGGGGGAGCCCCAGGGAACACTGAAGCTTTCTTT; CDR3 protein: CASSRGGAPGNTEAFF; D gene: NA; CDR3 length: 16; J gene: TRBJ1-1; V gene: TRBV7-9; clone size: few
CDR3 DNA: TGTGCCAGCAGCGCCGCCCAGGGTGTCCTGACTTTC; CDR3 protein: CASSAAQGVLTF; D gene: NA; CDR3 length: 12; J gene: TRBJ2-6; V gene: TRBV9; clone size: few
CDR3 DNA: TGTGCCAGCAGCTTGGACTATTCGAGCGGGAGCACCGGGGAGCTGTTTTTT; CDR3 protein: CASSLDYSSGSTGELFF; D gene: TRBD2; CDR3 length: 17; J gene: TRBJ2-2; V gene: TRBV5-4; clone size: NA
CDR3 DNA: TGCGCCAGCAGCCCCAGCCTTCGCAGCTCCTACAATGAGCAGTTCTTC; CDR3 protein: CASSPSLRSSYNEQFF; D gene: NA; CDR3 length: 16; J gene: TRBJ2-1; V gene: TRBV5-1; clone size: few
CDR3 DNA: TGTGCCACCAGCAGAGATTTGGTAACCTGGGAAACCTATGGCTACACCTTC; CDR3 protein: CATSRDLVTWETYGYTF; D gene: NA; CDR3 length: 17; J gene: TRBJ1-2; V gene: TRBV15; clone size: few
CDR3 DNA: TGCAGTGCTAGTACAGGGTCGCCCCAATATGGCTACACCTTC; CDR3 protein: CSASTGSPQYGYTF; D gene: NA; CDR3 length: 14; J gene: TRBJ1-2; V gene: TRBV20-1; clone size: few
CDR3 DNA: TGCGCCAGCAGTTCGGACAGCAACTATGGCTACACCTTC; CDR3 protein: CASSSDSNYGYTF; D gene: NA; CDR3 length: 13; J gene: TRBJ1-2; V gene: TRBV5-1; clone size: few
CDR3 DNA: TGCAGTGCATGGGGGTTAGAGGGCTACGAGCAGTACTTC; CDR3 protein: CSAWGLEGYEQYF; D gene: NA; CDR3 length: 13; J gene: TRBJ2-7; V gene: TRBV20-1; clone size: NA
CDR3 DNA: TGTGCCAGCAGCGTAACTGACAGGGGGCGTAGCACCGGGGAGCTGTTTTTT; CDR3 protein: CASSVTDRGRSTGELFF; D gene: TRBD1; CDR3 length: 17; J gene: TRBJ2-2; V gene: TRBV9; clone size: NA
CDR3 DNA: TGTGCCAGCAGTCGCATAGGACATCCGGAAGGGGAGACCCAGTACTTC; CDR3 protein: CASSRIGHPEGETQYF; D gene: NA; CDR3 length: 16; J gene: TRBJ2-5; V gene: TRBV7-9; clone size: many
CDR3 DNA: TGTGCCAGCAAGCGGGGGGGTTTGAGGGAAAACATTCAGTACTTC; CDR3 protein: CASKRGGLRENIQYF; D gene: TRBD2; CDR3 length: 15; J gene: TRBJ2-4; V gene: TRBV2; clone size: few
CDR3 DNA: TGTGCCAGCAGCTTATGGACTAGCGGGAGGGCTCGTACATACAATGAGCAGTTCTTC; CDR3 protein: CASSLWTSGRARTYNEQFF; D gene: TRBD2; CDR3 length: 19; J gene: TRBJ2-1; V gene: TRBV11-3; clone size: few
CDR3 DNA: TGCAGTGCTAGAGCGGGACAGGGGTCTTGGGGAGGTCAGCCCCAGCATTTT; CDR3 protein: CSARAGQGSWGGQPQHF; D gene: TRBD1; CDR3 length: 17; J gene: TRBJ1-5; V gene: TRBV20-1; clone size: NA
CDR3 DNA: TGTGCCAGTAGTTTGGGACTAGCGGATACGCAGTATTTT; CDR3 protein: CASSLGLADTQYF; D gene: TRBD2; CDR3 length: 13; J gene: TRBJ2-3; V gene: TRBV19; clone size: many
CDR3 DNA: TGCGCCAGCAGCTTAAATGAGGGAAACACCATATATTTT; CDR3 protein: CASSLNEGNTIYF; D gene: NA; CDR3 length: 13; J gene: TRBJ1-3; V gene: TRBV5-1; clone size: once
CDR3 DNA: TGTGCCAGCAGCATCGGGACACTTTACGAGCAGTACTTC; CDR3 protein: CASSIGTLYEQYF; D gene: NA; CDR3 length: 13; J gene: TRBJ2-7; V gene: TRBV7-2; clone size: few
CDR3 DNA: TGCAGTGCTATCGGGCGGGTCCACTCCTACGAGCAGTACTTC; CDR3 protein: CSAIGRVHSYEQYF; D gene: NA; CDR3 length: 14; J gene: TRBJ2-7; V gene: TRBV20-1; clone size: few
CDR3 DNA: TGCAGTGCTAGAGATTCGAGGCTTCAGTTCTTC; CDR3 protein: CSARDSRLQFF; D gene: NA; CDR3 length: 11; J gene: TRBJ2-1; V gene: TRBV20-1; clone size: few
CDR3 DNA: TGTGCCAGCAGTTACGGCGGGACAGCCTACGAGCAGTACTTC; CDR3 protein: CASSYGGTAYEQYF; D gene: NA; CDR3 length: 14; J gene: TRBJ2-7; V gene: TRBV6-5; clone size: NA